The entry below describes one T cell receptor (beta chain). The record originates from a study of blood T cell repertoires in COVID-19. Study details: Acute-phase and convalescent COVID-19 samples originated in the United States, Italy and Spain. From T cells, B-cell-depleted T cells, or PBMCs came the material, which was cDNA or gDNA.

In the source study's methods: By means of reference gene primer amplification, nucleated cell counts were estimated. Measured with immunoSEQ multiplex PCR; TCRdb has only the in-frame clones, and not every one. From that table come the V and J calls and clone size; the DNA was used to work out D and trimming. The sample includes approximately 220,000 clones, around 84% of them seen just once. The specimen sequenced was peripheral blood. The clonotype comes from a man aged 50-59 years who had recovered from COVID-19.

The CDR3 DNA reads as TGTGCCAGCAGCTTATGGGCTAGCGGGACTAACAATGAGCAGTTCTTC. Its translation is CASSLWASGTNNEQFF. The V and J genes are TRBV7-2 and TRBJ2-1, with 9 positions matching TRBD2. The CDR3 totals 16 residues. Looked up from germline, CDR1 is SGHTA and CDR2 is FQGNSA. V was pared by 2 bases and J by 5 bases, with 7 bases of the junction left unmatched.